This T cell receptor (beta chain) derives from a study of blood T cell repertoires in COVID-19. Turning to the study itself: Acute-phase and convalescent COVID-19 samples originated in the United States, Italy and Spain. Sample material is recorded as cDNA or gDNA derived from T cells, B-cell-depleted T cells, or PBMCs.

The CDR3 extends over 14 amino acids. The V gene lost 4 bases and the J gene lost 5 bases, with 15 bases spanning the gap. Germline V gene sequence: CDR1 SQVTM, CDR2 ANQGSEA. In the authors' workflow: Estimated nucleated cell counts came from reference gene primer amplification. Here immunoSEQ multiplex PCR was the method, and the copy in TCRdb shows in-frame clones only, minus some. V and J calls plus clone size are reproduced from that table; the DNA served to infer D and trimming. This repertoire shows roughly 25,000 clones, approximately 90% found once; its top ten account for 2.8%. V usage is TRBV29-1 and J usage is TRBJ1-5; D ambiguous. This receptor was taken from a human donor in a cohort sampled during active COVID-19. Sequenced input: peripheral blood. This CDR3 is CSVAFGGGDQPQHF. CDR3 sequence (DNA): TGCAGCGTTGCTTTCGGCGGCGGGGATCAGCCCCAGCATTTT.